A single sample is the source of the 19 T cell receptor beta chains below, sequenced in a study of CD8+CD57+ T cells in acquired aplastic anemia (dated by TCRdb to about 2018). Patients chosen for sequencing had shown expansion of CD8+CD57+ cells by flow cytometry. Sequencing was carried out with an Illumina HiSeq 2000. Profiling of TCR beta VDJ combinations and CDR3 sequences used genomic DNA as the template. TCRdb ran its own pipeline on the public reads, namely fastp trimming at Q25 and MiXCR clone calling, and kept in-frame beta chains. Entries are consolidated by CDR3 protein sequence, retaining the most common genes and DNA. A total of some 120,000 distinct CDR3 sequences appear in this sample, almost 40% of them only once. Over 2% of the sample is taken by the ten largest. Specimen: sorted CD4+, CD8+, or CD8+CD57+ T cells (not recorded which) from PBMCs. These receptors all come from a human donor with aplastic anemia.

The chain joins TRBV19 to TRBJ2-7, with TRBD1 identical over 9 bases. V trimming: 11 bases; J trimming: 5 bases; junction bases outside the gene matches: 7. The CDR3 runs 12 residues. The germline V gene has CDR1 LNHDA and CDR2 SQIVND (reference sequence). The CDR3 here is CAWETGGHEQYF. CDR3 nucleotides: TGTGCCTGGGAGACAGGGGGTCACGAGCAGTACTTC.

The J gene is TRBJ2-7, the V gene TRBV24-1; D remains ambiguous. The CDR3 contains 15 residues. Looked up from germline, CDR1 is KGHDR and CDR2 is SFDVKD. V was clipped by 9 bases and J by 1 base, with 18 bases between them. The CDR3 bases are TGTGCCACCCAAGATGCGCCCACTACTTCCTACGAGCAGTACTTC. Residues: CATQDAPTTSYEQYF.

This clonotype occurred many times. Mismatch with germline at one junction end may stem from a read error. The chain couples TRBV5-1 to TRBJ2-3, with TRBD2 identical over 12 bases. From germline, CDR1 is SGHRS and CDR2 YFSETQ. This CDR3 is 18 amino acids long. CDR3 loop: CASSLGLAGGFVSDTQYF. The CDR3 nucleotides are TGCGCCAGCAGTTTGGGCCTAGCGGGAGGGTTTGTCTCAGATACGCAGTATTTT.

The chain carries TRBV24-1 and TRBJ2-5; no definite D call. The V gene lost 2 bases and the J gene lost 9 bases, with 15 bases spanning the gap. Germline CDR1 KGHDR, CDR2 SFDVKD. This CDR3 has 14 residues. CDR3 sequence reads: CATSDYPPDTAQYF. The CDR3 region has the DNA TGTGCCACCAGTGATTACCCCCCGGATACAGCCCAGTACTTC.

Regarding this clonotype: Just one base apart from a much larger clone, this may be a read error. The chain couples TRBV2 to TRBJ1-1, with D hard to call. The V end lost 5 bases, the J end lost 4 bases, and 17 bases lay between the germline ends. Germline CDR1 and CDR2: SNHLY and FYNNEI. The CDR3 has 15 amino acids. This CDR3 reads CASSYWRPMSTEAFF. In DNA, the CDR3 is TGTGCCAGCAGTTACTGGCGGCCTATGAGCACTGAAGCTTTCTTT.

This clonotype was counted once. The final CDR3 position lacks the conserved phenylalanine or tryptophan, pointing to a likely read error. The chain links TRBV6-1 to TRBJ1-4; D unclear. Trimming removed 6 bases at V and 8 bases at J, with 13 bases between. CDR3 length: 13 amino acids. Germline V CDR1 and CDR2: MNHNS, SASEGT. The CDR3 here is CASRPGNEEKLFL. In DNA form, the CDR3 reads TGTGCCAGCAGGCCGGGAAACGAAGAAAAACTGTTTCTT.

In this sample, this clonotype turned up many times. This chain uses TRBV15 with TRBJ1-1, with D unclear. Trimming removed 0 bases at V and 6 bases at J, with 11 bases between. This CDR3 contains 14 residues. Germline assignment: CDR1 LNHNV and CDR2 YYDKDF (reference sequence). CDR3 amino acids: CATSRDWREAEAFF. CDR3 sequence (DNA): TGTGCCACCAGCAGAGATTGGAGGGAGGCTGAAGCTTTCTTT.

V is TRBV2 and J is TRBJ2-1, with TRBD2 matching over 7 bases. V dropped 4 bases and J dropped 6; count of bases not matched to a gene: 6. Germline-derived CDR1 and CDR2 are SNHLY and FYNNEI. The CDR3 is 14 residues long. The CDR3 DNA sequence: TGTGCCAGCAGTGGGACTAGAAGCCGCAATGAGCAGTTCTTC. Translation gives CASSGTRSRNEQFF.

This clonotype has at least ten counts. The CDR3 DNA follows: TGTGCCAGCAGCTACCTACACCAGAACACTGAAGCTTTCTTT. It specifies CASSYLHQNTEAFF. The gene calls are TRBV9 and TRBJ1-1; D gene unclear. CDR1 and CDR2 from the germline V gene are SGDLS and YYNGEE. V lost 4 bases and J 1 base, leaving 11 bases between the germline ends. The CDR3 length is 14 residues. Using reference TRBV9 and TRBJ1-1 for the parts outside the CDR3, the full variable domain is DSGVTQTPKHLITATGQRVTLRCSPRSGDLSVYWYQQSLDQGLQFLIQYYNGEERAKGNILERFSAQQFPDLHSELNLSSLELGDSALYFCASSYLHQNTEAFFGQGTRLTVV.

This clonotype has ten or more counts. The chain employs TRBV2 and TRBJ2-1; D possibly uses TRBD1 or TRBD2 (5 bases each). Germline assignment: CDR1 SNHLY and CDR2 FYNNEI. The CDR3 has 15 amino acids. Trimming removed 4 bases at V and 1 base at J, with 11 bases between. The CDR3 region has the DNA TGTGCCAGCAGTGTCCGGGGCGATTCCTACAATGAGCAGTTCTTC. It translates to CASSVRGDSYNEQFF.

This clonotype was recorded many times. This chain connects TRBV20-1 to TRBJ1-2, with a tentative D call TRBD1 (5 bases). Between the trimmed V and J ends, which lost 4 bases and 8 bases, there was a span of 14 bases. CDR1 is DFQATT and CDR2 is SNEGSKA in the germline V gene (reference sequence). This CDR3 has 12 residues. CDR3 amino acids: CSAIPGTSGYTF. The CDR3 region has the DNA TGCAGTGCTATTCCCGGGACGTCCGGCTACACCTTC.

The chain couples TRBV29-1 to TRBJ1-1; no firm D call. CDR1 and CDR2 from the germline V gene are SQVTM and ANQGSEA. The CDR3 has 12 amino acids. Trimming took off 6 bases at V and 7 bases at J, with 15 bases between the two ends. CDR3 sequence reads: CSVARVGGEAFF. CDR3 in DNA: TGCAGCGTAGCGAGGGTTGGAGGTGAAGCTTTCTTT.

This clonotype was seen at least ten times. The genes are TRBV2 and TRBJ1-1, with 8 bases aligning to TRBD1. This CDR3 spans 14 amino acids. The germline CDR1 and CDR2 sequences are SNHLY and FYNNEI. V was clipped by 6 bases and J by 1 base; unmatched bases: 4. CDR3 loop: CASSRTGRNTEAFF. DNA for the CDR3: TGTGCCAGCAGCCGGACAGGGAGGAACACTGAAGCTTTCTTT.

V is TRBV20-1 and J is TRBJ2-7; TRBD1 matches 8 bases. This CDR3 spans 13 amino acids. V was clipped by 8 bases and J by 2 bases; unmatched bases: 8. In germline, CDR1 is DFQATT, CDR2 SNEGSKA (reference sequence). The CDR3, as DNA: TGCAGTTCCGGGACAGGAAGACCCTACGAGCAGTACTTC. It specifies CSSGTGRPYEQYF.

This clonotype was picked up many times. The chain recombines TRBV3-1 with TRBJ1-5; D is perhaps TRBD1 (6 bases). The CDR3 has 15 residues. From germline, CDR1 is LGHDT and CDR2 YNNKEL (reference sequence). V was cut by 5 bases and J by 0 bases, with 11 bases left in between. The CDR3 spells CASSEGQHSNQPQHF. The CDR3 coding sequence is TGTGCCAGCAGCGAAGGACAGCATAGCAATCAGCCCCAGCATTTT. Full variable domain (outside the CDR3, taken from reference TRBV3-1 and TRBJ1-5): DTAVSQTPKYLVTQMGNDKSIKCEQNLGHDTMYWYKQDSKKFLKIMFSYNNKELIINETVPNRFSPKSPDKAHLNLHINSLELGDSAVYFCASSEGQHSNQPQHFGDGTRLSIL.

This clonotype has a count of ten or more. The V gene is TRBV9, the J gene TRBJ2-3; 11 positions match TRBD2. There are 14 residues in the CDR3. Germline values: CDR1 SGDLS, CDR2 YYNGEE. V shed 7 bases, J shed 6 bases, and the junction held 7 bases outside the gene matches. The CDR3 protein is CASCSGLAVDTQYF. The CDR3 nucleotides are TGTGCCAGCTGTTCGGGACTAGCGGTTGATACGCAGTATTTT.

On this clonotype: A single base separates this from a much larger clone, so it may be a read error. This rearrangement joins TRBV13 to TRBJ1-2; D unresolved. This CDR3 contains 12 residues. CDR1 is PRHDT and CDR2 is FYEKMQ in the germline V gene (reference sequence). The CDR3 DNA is TGTGCCAGCAGCTCCTCTAACTATGGCTGCACCTTC. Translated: CASSSSNYGCTF.

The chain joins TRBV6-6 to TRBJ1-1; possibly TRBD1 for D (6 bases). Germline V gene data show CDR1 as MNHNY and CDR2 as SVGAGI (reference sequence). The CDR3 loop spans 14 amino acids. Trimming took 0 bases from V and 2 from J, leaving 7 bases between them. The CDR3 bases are TGTGCCAGCAGTTACTCAGGGGGAAACACTGAAGCTTTCTTT. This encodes CASSYSGGNTEAFF.

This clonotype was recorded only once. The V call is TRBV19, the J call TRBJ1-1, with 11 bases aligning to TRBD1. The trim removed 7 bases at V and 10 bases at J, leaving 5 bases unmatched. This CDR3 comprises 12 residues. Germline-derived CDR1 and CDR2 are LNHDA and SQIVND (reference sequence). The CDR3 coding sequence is TGTGCCAGTACCACGGACAGGGGGCGAGCTTTCTTT. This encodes CASTTDRGRAFF.